Listed below are T cell receptor beta chains from one sample, sequenced in a study of blood T cell repertoires in COVID-19. Libraries were prepared by immunoSEQ multiplex PCR; TCRdb keeps only in-frame clonotypes and omits some of them. The sample lists fewer than 200,000 clones, around 83% seen once, with approximately 4% in the top ten. The specimen sequenced was PBMCs or T cells enriched from blood (not recorded which). These receptors originate from a woman aged 45-59 years in a cohort exposed to, infected with or recovered from COVID-19 (not recorded which). The CDR3 runs from the conserved cysteine through the conserved F or W. Fields, in order: J gene, clone size, D gene, V gene, CDR3 DNA, CDR3 protein. The D gene is left open where the match is weak. Only part of the rows carry a size: once, few, many, or a class if the clone is expanded.

J gene: TRBJ2-5; clone size: -; D gene: TRBD2; V gene: TRBV7-6; CDR3 DNA: TGTGCCAGCAGGGGGCTAGCGGGGGTCCAAGAGACCCAGTACTTC; CDR3 protein: CASRGLAGVQETQYF
J gene: TRBJ2-7; clone size: -; D gene: -; V gene: TRBV3-1/TRBV3-2; CDR3 DNA: TGTGCCAGCAGCCAAGGTATTAGCGGTTACGAGCAGTACTTC; CDR3 protein: CASSQGISGYEQYF
J gene: TRBJ1-5; clone size: once; D gene: -; V gene: TRBV27; CDR3 DNA: TGTGCCAGCGGAACAGGGATGAGCAATCAGCCCCAGCATTTT; CDR3 protein: CASGTGMSNQPQHF
J gene: TRBJ1-5; clone size: -; D gene: TRBD1; V gene: TRBV25-1; CDR3 DNA: TGTGCCAGCAGATTGGACAGGGCCGGCAATCAGCCCCAGCATTTT; CDR3 protein: CASRLDRAGNQPQHF
J gene: TRBJ1-3; clone size: once; D gene: TRBD1; V gene: TRBV10-3; CDR3 DNA: TGTGCCATCAGTGAGTCTAGGAAGGGGGACAGCTCTGGAAACACCATATATTTT; CDR3 protein: CAISESRKGDSSGNTIYF
J gene: TRBJ1-5; clone size: -; D gene: TRBD1; V gene: TRBV19; CDR3 DNA: TGTGCCAGTAGGACTGAGACAGGGAATCAGCCCCAGCATTTT; CDR3 protein: CASRTETGNQPQHF
J gene: TRBJ2-1; clone size: -; D gene: TRBD1; V gene: TRBV9; CDR3 DNA: TGTGCCAGCAGCGTCGGACAGGATCCTCGGAATGAGCAGTTCTTC; CDR3 protein: CASSVGQDPRNEQFF
J gene: TRBJ1-1; clone size: many; D gene: TRBD1; V gene: TRBV27; CDR3 DNA: TGTGCCAGCAGTCAAATGACAGGGACGGCTGAAGCTTTCTTT; CDR3 protein: CASSQMTGTAEAFF
J gene: TRBJ1-2; clone size: -; D gene: -; V gene: TRBV19; CDR3 DNA: TGTGCCAGTAGTATAGATCACTTTAACTATGGCTACACCTTC; CDR3 protein: CASSIDHFNYGYTF
J gene: TRBJ2-7; clone size: -; D gene: -; V gene: TRBV7-2; CDR3 DNA: TGTGCCAGCTCCTCGACAATGATCGAGCAGTACTTC; CDR3 protein: CASSSTMIEQYF
J gene: TRBJ1-3; clone size: -; D gene: TRBD1; V gene: TRBV19; CDR3 DNA: TGTGCCAGTAGCCTTTGGACAGGCCAGAATGGAAACACCATATATTTT; CDR3 protein: CASSLWTGQNGNTIYF
J gene: TRBJ2-7; clone size: -; D gene: TRBD2; V gene: TRBV10-3; CDR3 DNA: TGTGCCATACGGGGGGACCCTCTTTACGAGCAGTACTTC; CDR3 protein: CAIRGDPLYEQYF
J gene: TRBJ1-1; clone size: -; D gene: -; V gene: TRBV28; CDR3 DNA: TGTGCCAGCAGTTCCCTGTCGGTTTCCTCTATGGCTTTCTTT; CDR3 protein: CASSSLSVSSMAFF
J gene: TRBJ2-7; clone size: once; D gene: -; V gene: TRBV10-3; CDR3 DNA: TGTGCCATCAGTAAGAATGAGGGCCGAAGCTCCTACGAGCAGTACTTC; CDR3 protein: CAISKNEGRSSYEQYF
J gene: TRBJ2-1; clone size: -; D gene: TRBD2; V gene: TRBV11-2; CDR3 DNA: TGTGCCAGCAGCGTTGAGGGACTAGCGGGAGAGCGGGGCAATGAGCAGTTCTTC; CDR3 protein: CASSVEGLAGERGNEQFF
J gene: TRBJ1-6; clone size: -; D gene: -; V gene: TRBV27; CDR3 DNA: TGTGCCAGCGGCCCGGGGGGTGTTAATTCACCCCTCCACTTT; CDR3 protein: CASGPGGVNSPLHF
J gene: TRBJ1-1; clone size: -; D gene: -; V gene: TRBV5-4; CDR3 DNA: TGTGCCAGCAAAACGACGGGTTCGATAACTGAAGCTTTCTTT; CDR3 protein: CASKTTGSITEAFF
J gene: TRBJ2-1; clone size: -; D gene: TRBD1; V gene: TRBV5-1; CDR3 DNA: TGCGCCAGCAGCCTCGAGGGGACAGGGGGATCGTCTGAGCAGTTCTTC; CDR3 protein: CASSLEGTGGSSEQFF
J gene: TRBJ1-1; clone size: many; D gene: TRBD1; V gene: TRBV18; CDR3 DNA: TGTGCCAGCGCACCGGGACAGGGAGGTTTTGACACTGAAGCTTTCTTT; CDR3 protein: CASAPGQGGFDTEAFF
J gene: TRBJ2-6; clone size: -; D gene: TRBD1; V gene: TRBV2; CDR3 DNA: TGTGCCAGCAGTGGGAGGACAGGCTCTGGGGCCAACGTCCTGACTTTC; CDR3 protein: CASSGRTGSGANVLTF
J gene: TRBJ1-3; clone size: few; D gene: -; V gene: TRBV10-1; CDR3 DNA: TGCGCCAGCAGTGAAGCCCGGACAGCTGGAAACACCATATATTTT; CDR3 protein: CASSEARTAGNTIYF
J gene: TRBJ1-1; clone size: -; D gene: -; V gene: TRBV29-1; CDR3 DNA: TGCAGCGTGGGGCGGGACTGGAACACTGAAGCTTTCTTT; CDR3 protein: CSVGRDWNTEAFF
J gene: TRBJ1-1; clone size: many; D gene: -; V gene: TRBV7-6; CDR3 DNA: TGTGCCAGCAGCTTAGGTGGAGGGATGAACACTGAAGCTTTCTTT; CDR3 protein: CASSLGGGMNTEAFF
J gene: TRBJ2-3; clone size: -; D gene: TRBD1; V gene: TRBV5-1; CDR3 DNA: TGCGCCAGCAGTATTGGGACAGCCGTCTTTAGCACAGATACGCAGTATTTT; CDR3 protein: CASSIGTAVFSTDTQYF
J gene: TRBJ2-2; clone size: -; D gene: TRBD1; V gene: TRBV5-1; CDR3 DNA: TGCGCCAGCACTACGGACAGGGGGGCCGGGGAGCTGTTTTTT; CDR3 protein: CASTTDRGAGELFF
J gene: TRBJ1-2; clone size: -; D gene: TRBD1; V gene: TRBV5-6; CDR3 DNA: TGTGCCAGCAGCTTGGGACAGGGGGTTGGCTACACCTTC; CDR3 protein: CASSLGQGVGYTF
J gene: TRBJ2-3; clone size: -; D gene: -; V gene: TRBV3-1/TRBV3-2; CDR3 DNA: TGTGCCAGCAGCCAAGGACAGGCGTCGATCGCAGATACGCAGTATTTT; CDR3 protein: CASSQGQASIADTQYF
J gene: TRBJ2-7; clone size: -; D gene: -; V gene: TRBV12-5; CDR3 DNA: TGTGCTAGTGGTTTTTTGACAGCTAGTGGGGAGCAGTACTTC; CDR3 protein: CASGFLTASGEQYF
J gene: TRBJ2-2; clone size: once; D gene: -; V gene: TRBV3-1/TRBV3-2; CDR3 DNA: TGTGCCAGCAGCCAAGTCATATGGGGTCAGGGCGGCACCGGGGAGCTGTTTTTT; CDR3 protein: CASSQVIWGQGGTGELFF
J gene: TRBJ2-1; clone size: -; D gene: -; V gene: TRBV19; CDR3 DNA: TGTGCCAGTAGTATAGACAGGGGAAGGAGCAATGAGCAGTTCTTC; CDR3 protein: CASSIDRGRSNEQFF